Following are 3 T cell receptor beta chains from one sample sequenced in a study of blood T cells in healthy people across ages. Sample-barcoded 5' priming and a J-beta primer mix drove a second PCR of about 6 to 12 cycles. One entry per CDR3 protein results from TCRdb running MiXCR on the 5' RACE reads. Of 1.5 million to 2 million distinct CDR3 sequences detected, under 30% appear once; the ten largest clones hold more than 6%. What was sequenced was blood. The receptor source for this set is a woman younger than 45 in good health.

This clonotype was picked up a small number of times. The chain uses TRBV2 and TRBJ2-3, with 9 nucleotides matching TRBD2. Germline CDR1 is SNHLY and CDR2 is FYNNEI. The V gene end was trimmed by 5 bases and the J gene end by 4 bases; junction bases not matched to a gene: 7. The CDR3 runs to 15 residues. The CDR3 loop reads CASSRSGGNADTQYF. The DNA of the CDR3 is TGTGCCAGCAGTCGTAGCGGGGGTAACGCAGATACGCAGTATTTT.

The J gene is TRBJ1-1, the V gene TRBV5-1, with D perhaps TRBD1 (5 bases). Trimming cost V 1 base and J 5 bases, with 18 bases left between them. There are 16 residues in the CDR3. The germline V gene encodes CDR1 SGHRS and CDR2 YFSETQ. The CDR3 protein is CASSLNGEGWGTEAFF. The CDR3 DNA follows: TGCGCCAGCAGCTTGAATGGAGAGGGTTGGGGGACTGAAGCTTTCTTT. The full variable domain, in which reference TRBV5-1 and TRBJ1-1 provide the parts outside the CDR3, is KAGVTQTPRYLIKTRGQQVTLSCSPISGHRSVSWYQQTPGQGLQFLFEYFSETQRNKGNFPGRFSGRQFSNSRSEMNVSTLELGDSALYLCASSLNGEGWGTEAFFGQGTRLTVV.

This clonotype was seen just once. A single base separates this from a much larger clone, so it may be a read error. The chain has TRBV2 and TRBJ1-2; a possible D gene is TRBD1 (5 bases). Germline loops: CDR1 SNHLY, CDR2 FYNNEI. This CDR3 spans 14 amino acids. Trimming left V 6 bases short and J 5 bases short, with 16 bases between. The CDR3, as DNA: TGTGCCAGCAGAACCGCCGTGACAGCGTATGGCTACACCTTC. Residues: CASRTAVTAYGYTF. Full variable domain (rest looked up from reference TRBV2 and TRBJ1-2): EPEVTQTPSHQVTQMGQEVILRCVPISNHLYFYWYRQILGQKVEFLVSFYNNEISEKSEIFDDQFSVERPDGSNFTLKIRSTKLEDSAMYFCASRTAVTAYGYTFGSGTRLTVV.